The following is a T cell receptor (beta chain) sequence with its context. Its antigen remains undetermined. Qualities for individual bases were not recorded, and no much larger clone is one base off. To prepare the library, the immunoSEQ multiplex PCR assay was applied. TCRdb stores this immuneACCESS table with in-frame sequences only. Part of the clones is absent; in the studies checked, under half of the shortfall reflects unresolved V genes, and no reason is known for the rest. The sample yields approximately 150,000 clones; just over 85% were counted once. The ten largest clones take up around 1.6% of the sample. These data belong to a study of control samples from healthy donors and cancer patients (dated by TCRdb to about 2020). According to the germline V gene, CDR1 reads SGHDN and CDR2 reads FVKESK. Cut back by 4 bases and 5 bases, the V and J ends lie 14 bases apart. The CDR3 measures 15 amino acids from cysteine to phenylalanine. The kept DNA is CDR3 alone, 45 bases in frame from the first base.

The rearrangement joined TRBV14 to TRBJ2-2; the D gene identity is not certain. The sample taken for sequencing was blood. The receptor was isolated from a man aged 18 to 30 in good health. CDR3 loop: CASSPRRLGTGELFF. The sequence in DNA is TGTGCCAGCAGCCCCCGTCGTTTAGGGACCGGGGAGCTGTTTTTT.